Listed below are T cell receptor beta chains from one sample, sequenced in a study of CD8 T cells in Susac syndrome. From the immunoSEQ multiplex PCR reads, TCRdb called clonotypes with MiXCR, one entry per CDR3 protein. The sample has around 130,000 distinct CDR3 sequences; roughly 92% are singletons. Sequenced material: CD4+ T cells from PBMCs. All receptors come from a human donor in good health. Both conserved end residues are part of each CDR3. Fields, in order: V gene, D gene, clone size, J gene, CDR3 DNA, CDR3 protein. D genes are given only for firm matches. Clone size is shown for a subset of rows, as once, few, many or a class of expanded clone.

V: TRBV2; D: -; size: -; J: TRBJ1-5; DNA: TGTGCCAGCAGTCCCCTGGACAATAGCAATCAGCCCCAGCATTTT; CDR3: CASSPLDNSNQPQHF
V: TRBV5-1; D: TRBD1; size: -; J: TRBJ2-5; DNA: TGCGCCAGCAGCTCACAGGGGGCAAAGGAGACCCAGTACTTC; CDR3: CASSSQGAKETQYF
V: TRBV12-3/TRBV12-4; D: TRBD1; size: -; J: TRBJ1-5; DNA: TGTGCCAGCAGTCCCACCCCTCCAGGGGGTCAGCCCCAGCATTTT; CDR3: CASSPTPPGGQPQHF
V: TRBV3-1; D: TRBD2; size: once; J: TRBJ2-7; DNA: TGTGCCAGCAGCCAAGCTAGCGGCAGCTCCTACGAGCAGTACTTC; CDR3: CASSQASGSSYEQYF
V: TRBV28; D: TRBD1; size: -; J: TRBJ1-5; DNA: TGTGCCAGCAGTCACCGGACAGGGTCTAATCAGCCCCAGCATTTT; CDR3: CASSHRTGSNQPQHF
V: TRBV18; D: -; size: -; J: TRBJ2-1; DNA: TGTGCCAGCTCACCACCAGGTCATGAGCAGTTCTTC; CDR3: CASSPPGHEQFF
V: TRBV29-1; D: -; size: -; J: TRBJ2-7; DNA: TGCAGCGTTGGTGGAGGCGGGGCTTTGTACGAGCAGTACTTC; CDR3: CSVGGGGALYEQYF
V: TRBV13; D: -; size: -; J: TRBJ2-7; DNA: TGTGCCAGCAGCCGCGGGGGCCGGGGAGCCGGCTCCTACGAGCAGTACTTC; CDR3: CASSRGGRGAGSYEQYF
V: TRBV7-2; D: -; size: -; J: TRBJ2-3; DNA: TGTGCCAGCAGCGCCTTAGGGCCAGATACGCAGTATTTT; CDR3: CASSALGPDTQYF
V: TRBV24-1; D: -; size: -; J: TRBJ2-2; DNA: TGTGCCACCAGTGATCCCAGGGGTACCGGGGAGCTGTTTTTT; CDR3: CATSDPRGTGELFF
V: TRBV15; D: -; size: -; J: TRBJ2-5; DNA: TGTGCCACCAGCAGCAAAAAGGGGCGATTGACCCAAGAGACCCAGTACTTC; CDR3: CATSSKKGRLTQETQYF
V: TRBV10-3; D: TRBD2; size: few; J: TRBJ2-2; DNA: TGTGCCATCAGTGGGGGACTAGCGGAAGGTGTCCCCGGGGAGCTGTTTTTT; CDR3: CAISGGLAEGVPGELFF
V: TRBV29-1; D: TRBD1; size: -; J: TRBJ1-1; DNA: TGCAGCATTGGGACAGGGGATAGGGGCACTGAAGCTTTCTTT; CDR3: CSIGTGDRGTEAFF
V: TRBV29-1; D: -; size: -; J: TRBJ1-5; DNA: TGCAGCGTTGCGTCCGGGGTCAATCAGCCCCAGCATTTT; CDR3: CSVASGVNQPQHF